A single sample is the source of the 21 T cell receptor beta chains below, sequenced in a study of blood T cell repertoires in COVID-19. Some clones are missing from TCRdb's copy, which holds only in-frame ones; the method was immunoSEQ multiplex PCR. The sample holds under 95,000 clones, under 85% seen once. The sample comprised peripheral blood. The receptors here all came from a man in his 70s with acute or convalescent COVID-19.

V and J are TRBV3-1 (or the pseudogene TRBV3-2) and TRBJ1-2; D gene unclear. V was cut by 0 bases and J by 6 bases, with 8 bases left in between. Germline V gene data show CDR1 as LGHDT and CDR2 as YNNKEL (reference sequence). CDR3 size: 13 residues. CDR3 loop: CASSQDTGNGYTF. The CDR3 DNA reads TGTGCCAGCAGCCAAGACACCGGGAATGGCTACACCTTC.

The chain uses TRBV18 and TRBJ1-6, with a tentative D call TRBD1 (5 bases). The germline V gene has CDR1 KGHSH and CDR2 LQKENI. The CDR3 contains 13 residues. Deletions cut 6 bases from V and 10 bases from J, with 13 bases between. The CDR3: CASSSGALSPLHF. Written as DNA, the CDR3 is TGTGCCAGCTCCAGCGGGGCGCTCTCACCCCTCCACTTT.

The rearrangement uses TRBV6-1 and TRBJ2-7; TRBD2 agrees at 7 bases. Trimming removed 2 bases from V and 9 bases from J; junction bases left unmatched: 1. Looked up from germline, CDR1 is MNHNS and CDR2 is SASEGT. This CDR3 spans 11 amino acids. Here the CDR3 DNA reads TGTGCCAGCAGTGAAAGCGGGGTGCAGTACTTC. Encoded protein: CASSESGVQYF.

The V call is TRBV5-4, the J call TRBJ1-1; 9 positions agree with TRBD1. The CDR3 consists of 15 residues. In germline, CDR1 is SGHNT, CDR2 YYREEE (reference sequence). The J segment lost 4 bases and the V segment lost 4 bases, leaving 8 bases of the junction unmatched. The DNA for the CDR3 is TGTGCCAGCAGCCCAGACGGACAGGGGATCACTGAAGCTTTCTTT. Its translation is CASSPDGQGITEAFF.

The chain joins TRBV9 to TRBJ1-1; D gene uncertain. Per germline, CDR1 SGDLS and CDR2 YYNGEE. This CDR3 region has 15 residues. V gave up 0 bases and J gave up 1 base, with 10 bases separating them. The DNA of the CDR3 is TGTGCCAGCAGCGTAGTCCTAGGAGCGAACACTGAAGCTTTCTTT. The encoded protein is CASSVVLGANTEAFF.

The CDR3 nucleotides are TGCGCCAGCAGACCTGTACCTAGCTCCTACAATGAGCAGTTCTTC. This encodes CASRPVPSSYNEQFF. The chain joins TRBV5-1 to TRBJ2-1; D call uncertain. Germline V lookup: CDR1 SGHRS, CDR2 YFSETQ. V was trimmed by 5 bases and J by 0 bases, leaving 12 bases between them. The CDR3 has 15 residues.

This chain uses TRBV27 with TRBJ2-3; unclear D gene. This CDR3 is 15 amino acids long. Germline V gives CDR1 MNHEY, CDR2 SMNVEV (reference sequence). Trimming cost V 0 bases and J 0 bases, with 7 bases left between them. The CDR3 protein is CASSLSRQSTDTQYF. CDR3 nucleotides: TGTGCCAGCAGTTTATCGCGGCAGAGCACAGATACGCAGTATTTT.

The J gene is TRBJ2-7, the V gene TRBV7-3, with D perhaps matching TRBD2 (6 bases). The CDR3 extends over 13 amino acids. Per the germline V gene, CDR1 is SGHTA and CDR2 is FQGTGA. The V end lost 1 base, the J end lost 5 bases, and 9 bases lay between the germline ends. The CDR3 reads CASSLNWGDEQYF. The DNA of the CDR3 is TGTGCCAGCAGCTTAAACTGGGGGGACGAGCAGTACTTC.

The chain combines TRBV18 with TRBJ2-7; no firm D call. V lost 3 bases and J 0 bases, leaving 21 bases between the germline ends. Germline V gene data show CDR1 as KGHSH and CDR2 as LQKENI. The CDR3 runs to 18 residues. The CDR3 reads CASSPVPGFSLSSYEQYF. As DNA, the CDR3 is TGTGCCAGCTCACCCGTGCCCGGGTTTTCCCTATCCTCCTACGAGCAGTACTTC.

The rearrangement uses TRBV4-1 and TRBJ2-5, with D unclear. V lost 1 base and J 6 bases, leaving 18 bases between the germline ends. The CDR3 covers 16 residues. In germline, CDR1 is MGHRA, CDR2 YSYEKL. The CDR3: CASSQVESGGLKTQYF. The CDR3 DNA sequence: TGCGCCAGCAGCCAAGTAGAGTCTGGCGGATTAAAGACCCAGTACTTC.

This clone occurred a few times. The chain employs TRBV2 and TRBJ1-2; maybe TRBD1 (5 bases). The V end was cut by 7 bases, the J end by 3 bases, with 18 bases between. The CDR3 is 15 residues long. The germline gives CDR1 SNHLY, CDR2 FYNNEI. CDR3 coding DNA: TGTGCCAGCAAAGCTAACAACGGAGGGGACTATGGCTACACCTTC. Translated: CASKANNGGDYGYTF.

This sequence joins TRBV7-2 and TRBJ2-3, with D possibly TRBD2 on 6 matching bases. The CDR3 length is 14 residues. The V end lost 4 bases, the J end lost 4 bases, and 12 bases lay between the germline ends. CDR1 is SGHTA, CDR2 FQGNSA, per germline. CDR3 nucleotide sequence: TGTGCCAGCAGCTATAGGCGGGGCGCAGATACGCAGTATTTT. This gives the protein CASSYRRGADTQYF.

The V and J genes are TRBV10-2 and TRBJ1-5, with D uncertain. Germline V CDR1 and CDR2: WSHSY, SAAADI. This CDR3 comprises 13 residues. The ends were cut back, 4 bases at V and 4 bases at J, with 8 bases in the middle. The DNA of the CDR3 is TGCGCCAGCAGTGGGGGAGCGAATCAGCCCCAGCATTTT. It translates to CASSGGANQPQHF.

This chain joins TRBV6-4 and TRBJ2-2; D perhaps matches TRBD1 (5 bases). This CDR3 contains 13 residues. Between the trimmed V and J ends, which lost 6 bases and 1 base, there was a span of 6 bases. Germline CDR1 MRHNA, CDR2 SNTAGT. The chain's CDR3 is CASRQGNTGELFF. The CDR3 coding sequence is TGTGCCAGCAGGCAGGGGAACACCGGGGAGCTGTTTTTT.

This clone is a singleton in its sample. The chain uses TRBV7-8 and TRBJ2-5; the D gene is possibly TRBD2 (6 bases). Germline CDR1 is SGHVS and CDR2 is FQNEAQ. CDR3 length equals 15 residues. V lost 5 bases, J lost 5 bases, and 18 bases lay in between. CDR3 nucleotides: TGTGCCAGCAGCACCCCCGGGACTTCCAAGGAGACCCAGTACTTC. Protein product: CASSTPGTSKETQYF.

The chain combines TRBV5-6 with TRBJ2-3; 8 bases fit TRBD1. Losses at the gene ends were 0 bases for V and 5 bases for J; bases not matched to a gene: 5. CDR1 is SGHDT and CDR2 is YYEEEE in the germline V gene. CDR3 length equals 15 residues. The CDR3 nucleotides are TGTGCCAGCAGCTTGGTCAGGGGGCTCTTAGATACGCAGTATTTT. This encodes CASSLVRGLLDTQYF.

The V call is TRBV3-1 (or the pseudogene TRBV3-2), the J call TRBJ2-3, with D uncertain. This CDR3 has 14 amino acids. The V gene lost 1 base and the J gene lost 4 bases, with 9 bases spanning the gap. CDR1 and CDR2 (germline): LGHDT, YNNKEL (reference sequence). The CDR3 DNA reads TGTGCCAGCAGCCAAGGTCGTCAGGCAGATACGCAGTATTTT. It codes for CASSQGRQADTQYF.

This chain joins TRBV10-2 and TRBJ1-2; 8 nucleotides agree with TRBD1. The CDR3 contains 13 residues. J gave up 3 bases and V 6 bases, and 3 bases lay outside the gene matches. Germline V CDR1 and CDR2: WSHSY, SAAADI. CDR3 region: CASRPGGDYGYTF. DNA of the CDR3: TGCGCCAGCAGACCAGGGGGCGACTATGGCTACACCTTC.

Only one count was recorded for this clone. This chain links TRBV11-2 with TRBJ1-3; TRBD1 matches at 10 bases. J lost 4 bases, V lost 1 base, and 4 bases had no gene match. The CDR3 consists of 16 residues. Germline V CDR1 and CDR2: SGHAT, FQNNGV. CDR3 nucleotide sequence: TGTGCCAGCAGCTTAGGACAGGGGGCGCGAGGAAACACCATATATTTT. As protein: CASSLGQGARGNTIYF.

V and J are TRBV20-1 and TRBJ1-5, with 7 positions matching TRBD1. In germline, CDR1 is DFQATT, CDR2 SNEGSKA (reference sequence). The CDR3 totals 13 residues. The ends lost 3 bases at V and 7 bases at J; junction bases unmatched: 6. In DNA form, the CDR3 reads TGCAGTGCTAGTACAGGGGCTTACCAGCCCCAGCATTTT. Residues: CSASTGAYQPQHF.

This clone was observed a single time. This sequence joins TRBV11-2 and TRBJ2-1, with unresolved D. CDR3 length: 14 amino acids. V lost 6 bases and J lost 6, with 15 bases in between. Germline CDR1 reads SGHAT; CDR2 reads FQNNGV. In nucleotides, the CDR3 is TGTGCCAGCAGTCGTCCGAGTACCGCCAATGAGCAGTTCTTC. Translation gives CASSRPSTANEQFF.